The clone carrying this T cell receptor beta chain was picked up many times. Its antigen is currently unknown. TCRdb called the 5' RACE reads again in MiXCR, with one record for every CDR3 protein. The sample holds approximately 100,000 distinct CDR3 sequences, about 8.5% seen once. This entry belongs to a study of CD8 T cells in ankylosing spondylitis. Study observations and caveats: Matched ankylosing spondylitis synovial fluid reportedly contained a significantly enriched population of disease-linked clones.

The CDR3 is 13 amino acids. Trimming took 5 bases from V and 2 from J, leaving 10 bases between them. CDR1 is SQVTM, CDR2 ANQGSEA, per germline. The origin of this receptor is a male donor with ankylosing spondylitis or in good health (not recorded which). The chain uses TRBV29-1 and TRBJ2-1; D is unclear. Material for sequencing was blood, either unsorted or a sorted T cell fraction (not recorded which). CDR3 in amino acids: CSVLRVPYNEQFF. CDR3 in DNA: TGCAGCGTTCTACGTGTACCCTACAATGAGCAGTTCTTC.